This entry lists 14 T cell receptor beta chains sequenced from one sample in a study of blood T cell repertoires in COVID-19 (dated by TCRdb to 2019 to 2021). The library was obtained by the immunoSEQ multiplex PCR assay. This immuneACCESS table, as held by TCRdb, lists in-frame sequences with V and J called but not all clones. Of the missing ones, under half trace to an unresolved V gene in checked studies; the others have no known cause. This sample has tens of thousands of clones in its table, and approximately 91% of those were observed once. The ten largest clones capture over 5% of the sample. The specimen sequenced was peripheral blood. Receptor source: a man in his sixties with COVID-19, enrolled during active disease.

The chain links TRBV2 to TRBJ2-5, with 10 nucleotides matching TRBD2. CDR1 SNHLY and CDR2 FYNNEI come from the germline V gene. The CDR3 spans 12 residues. After removal of 7 bases from V and 5 bases from J, the junction contained 1 base not matched to a gene. The CDR3 here is CASKREGETQYF. In nucleotides, the CDR3 is TGTGCCAGCAAGCGGGAGGGCGAGACCCAGTACTTC.

This clone was counted a few times. This chain uses TRBV6-5 with TRBJ1-4; maybe TRBD1 (6 bases). V lost 0 bases and J 8 bases, leaving 10 bases between the germline ends. CDR3 length equals 14 residues. The germline V gene encodes CDR1 MNHEY and CDR2 SVGAGI. CDR3 DNA: TGTGCCAGCAGTTACTCGGGGGCGCGGGAAAAACTGTTTTTT. Protein: CASSYSGAREKLFF.

This chain connects TRBV5-8 to TRBJ1-3; no definite D call. CDR1 and CDR2 (germline): SGHTS, YDEGEE. The V gene lost 1 base and the J gene lost 0 bases, with 8 bases spanning the gap. The CDR3 loop spans 15 amino acids. This CDR3 reads CASSLQRDSGNTIYF. CDR3 nucleotides: TGTGCCAGCAGCTTGCAACGGGACTCTGGAAACACCATATATTTT.

Regarding this clone: Germline and junction disagree at one end, which may indicate a read error. V gene TRBV18 combines with J gene TRBJ1-4; 9 bases match TRBD1. The CDR3 has 11 residues. Germline loops: CDR1 KGHSH, CDR2 LQKENI. The CDR3 loop reads CASSPGQGSTF. CDR3 nucleotides: TGTGCCAGCTCACCGGGACAGGGATCGACTTTT.

This rearrangement joins TRBV29-1 to TRBJ1-1; D possibly corresponds to TRBD1 (5 bases). This CDR3 is 15 amino acids long. Germline lookup yields CDR1 SQVTM and CDR2 ANQGSEA. V gave up 1 base and J gave up 1 base, with 13 bases separating them. The CDR3 DNA reads TGCAGCGTTGAAGCTCAGGGCAAAGAGAACACTGAAGCTTTCTTT. This gives the protein CSVEAQGKENTEAFF.

The chain combines TRBV5-1 with TRBJ1-2, with D unresolved. V was shortened by 1 base and J by 0 bases, with 7 bases between the two germline ends. The CDR3 runs to 14 residues. CDR1 is SGHRS and CDR2 is YFSETQ in the germline V gene. The CDR3 is CASSLRTSNYGYTF. The DNA of the CDR3 is TGCGCCAGCAGCTTGAGGACTTCTAACTATGGCTACACCTTC.

The J gene is TRBJ2-7, the V gene TRBV19; 9 bases align to TRBD2. The CDR3 runs 16 residues. V dropped 2 bases and J dropped 5; count of bases not matched to a gene: 10. Germline assignment: CDR1 LNHDA and CDR2 SQIVND (reference sequence). The CDR3 nucleotides are TGTGCCAGTAGTATATCTAGCGGGGCTAGGGGAGACGAGCAGTACTTC. Translated, it gives CASSISSGARGDEQYF.

The chain recombines TRBV4-1 with TRBJ1-3, with 10 bases matching TRBD1. There are 19 residues in the CDR3. Trimming cost V 0 bases and J 0 bases; bases outside gene matches: 8. Germline V CDR1 and CDR2: MGHRA, YSYEKL. CDR3 region: CASSQDLGDRGFSGNTIYF. CDR3 in DNA: TGCGCCAGCAGCCAAGATCTTGGGGACAGGGGCTTCTCTGGAAACACCATATATTTT.

This clone was recorded only once. The chain has TRBV19 and TRBJ1-5, with 10 nucleotides matching TRBD1. With 3 bases clipped from V and 6 bases from J, the junction kept 5 bases outside the gene matches. The CDR3 has 15 amino acids. Germline lookup yields CDR1 LNHDA and CDR2 SQIVND (reference sequence). The CDR3 DNA follows: TGTGCCAGTAGTATCCGACAGGGGGCAAGTCAGCCCCAGCATTTT. Its translation: CASSIRQGASQPQHF.

This clone was observed at least ten times. This chain uses TRBV11-1 with TRBJ2-7, with a weak D call TRBD2 (6 bases). Trimming took 4 bases from V and 6 from J, leaving 16 bases between them. Germline loops: CDR1 SGHAT, CDR2 FQDESV (reference sequence). There are 14 residues in the CDR3. In DNA, the CDR3 is TGTGCCAGCAGCTCCGGGAGCCTGAGGCGCGAGCAGTACTTC. Translation: CASSSGSLRREQYF.

The V gene is TRBV11-2, the J gene TRBJ2-3; perhaps TRBD2 as D (5 bases). CDR1 SGHAT and CDR2 FQNNGV come from the germline V gene. Trimming left V 5 bases short and J 4 bases short, with 10 bases between. This CDR3 contains 13 residues. CDR3 DNA: TGTGCCAGCAGCCCGACCGGGGCAGATACGCAGTATTTT. Protein sequence: CASSPTGADTQYF.

This rearrangement joins TRBV9 to TRBJ2-7, with D unclear. The CDR3 runs to 13 residues. V was clipped by 0 bases and J by 3 bases, with 7 bases between them. The germline CDR1 and CDR2 sequences are SGDLS and YYNGEE. CDR3 in amino acids: CASSVGADYEQYF. The CDR3, as DNA: TGTGCCAGCAGCGTAGGCGCGGACTACGAGCAGTACTTC.

This clone has just one count. This chain links TRBV7-2 with TRBJ2-1, with 10 bases identical to TRBD2. The junction had 9 bases not matched to a gene; V was cut back by 8 bases and J by 2 bases. The germline CDR1 and CDR2 sequences are SGHTA and FQGNSA. The length of the CDR3 is 16 residues. The CDR3 sequence: CASSHFSGRTYNEQFF. The CDR3 nucleotides are TGTGCCAGCTCACACTTTAGCGGGAGGACCTACAATGAGCAGTTCTTC.

This chain connects TRBV14 to TRBJ2-3; 12 bases map to TRBD1. The CDR3 contains 15 residues. The ends lost 3 bases at V and 3 bases at J; junction bases unmatched: 1. Germline lookup yields CDR1 SGHDN and CDR2 FVKESK. The DNA of the CDR3 is TGTGCCAGCAGCCAGGGACAGGGGGCGACAGATACGCAGTATTTT. Encoded protein: CASSQGQGATDTQYF.